This is a list of T cell receptor beta chains from one sample in a study of patients and donors after allogeneic stem cell transplantation. MiXCR, applied by TCRdb to the RT-PCR reads, yields one record per CDR3 protein. The sample holds about 960,000 distinct CDR3 sequences, 15% to 20% seen once. Source material: blood, either unsorted or a sorted T cell fraction (not recorded which). Source of these receptors: a human donor who was either an allogeneic HSCT recipient or a stem cell or donor lymphocyte infusion donor (not recorded which). It is not recorded whose cells these are; they may come from a transplant donor. The CDR3 runs from the conserved cysteine through the conserved F or W. The D gene is left open where the match is weak. The size of a clone is reported for some rows only, either as once, few or many, or as a class for expanded clones.

>NA|TRBJ2-7|NA|TRBV3-1
TGTGCCAGCAGCTTACTCCCGGACAGAGCCTACGAGCAGTACTTC
CASSLLPDRAYEQYF
>many|TRBJ2-1|NA|TRBV12-3/TRBV12-4
TGTGCCAGCAGTTTCCATGAGCAGTTCTTC
CASSFHEQFF
>few|TRBJ1-5|TRBD1|TRBV28
TGTGCCAGCCATTTCCGGGACAGGGAGGGGCAGCCCCAGCATTTT
CASHFRDREGQPQHF
>NA|TRBJ2-2|NA|TRBV30
TGTGCCTGGAGTATGGACAGCGACACCGGGGAGCTGTTTTTT
CAWSMDSDTGELFF
>NA|TRBJ2-5|NA|TRBV15
TGTGCCACCAGCATTGAGACCGTTCAAGAGACCCAGTACTTC
CATSIETVQETQYF
>few|TRBJ1-1|NA|TRBV6-5
TGTGCCAGCAGTTATATAGGGAGAAGCACTGAAGCTTTCTTT
CASSYIGRSTEAFF
>NA|TRBJ1-5|NA|TRBV30
TGTGCCTGGGGAGGTGGTCAGGCTAATCAGCCCCAGCATTTT
CAWGGGQANQPQHF
>NA|TRBJ2-3|TRBD2|TRBV3-1
TGTGCCAGCAGCCAAGGCACCCGGGGGGGAAGCACAGATACGCAGTATTTT
CASSQGTRGGSTDTQYF
>NA|TRBJ1-6|TRBD1|TRBV5-1
TGCGCCAGCAGCACCGGACAGGGAGCTTATAATTCACCCCTCCACTTT
CASSTGQGAYNSPLHF
>few|TRBJ2-4|TRBD1|TRBV7-9
TGTGCCAGCAGCGAACCTCAGGGGGCGAGCATTCAGTACTTC
CASSEPQGASIQYF
>NA|TRBJ2-3|TRBD1|TRBV19
TGTGCCAGTAGGGGGCTGCAGGGGGACACAGATACGCAGTATTTT
CASRGLQGDTDTQYF
>few|TRBJ1-2|TRBD1|TRBV28
TGTGCCAGCAGTTTCTCGGGCGGCAGGGGGCCGCAGAGCTATGGCTACACCTTC
CASSFSGGRGPQSYGYTF
>NA|TRBJ2-2|NA|TRBV2
TGTGCCAGCAAGTTCGAGAACACCGGGGAGCTGTTTTTT
CASKFENTGELFF
>few|TRBJ1-5|TRBD1|TRBV12-3/TRBV12-4
TGTGCCAGCATGACCACAGGGGGCGGACAGCCCCAGCATTTT
CASMTTGGGQPQHF
>NA|TRBJ1-5|NA|TRBV27
TGTGCCAGCAGTCCTTACCACGACGGGGGTCTGGGTCAGCCCCAGCATTTT
CASSPYHDGGLGQPQHF
>few|TRBJ1-4|NA|TRBV12-3/TRBV12-4
TGTGCCAGCAGTAGGGGACAAGGGGGAGATCAAACAACTAATGAAAAACTGTTTTTT
CASSRGQGGDQTTNEKLFF
>few|TRBJ1-1|NA|TRBV10-3
TGTGCCATCAGTCCGCGGGCAACTTTAGCATTCATGAACACTGAAGCTTTCTTT
CAISPRATLAFMNTEAFF
>NA|TRBJ2-7|NA|TRBV29-1
TGCAGCGTTGGTGGGGGGCCGGGCGAGCAGTACTTC
CSVGGGPGEQYF
>NA|TRBJ2-3|TRBD1|TRBV12-3/TRBV12-4
TGTGCCAGCAGTGCAGGGGGCTACACAGATACGCAGTATTTT
CASSAGGYTDTQYF
>NA|TRBJ2-1|NA|TRBV4-1
TGCGCCAGCCTGTTAACTCCCAATCCAGGGAGCTCCTACAATGAGCAGTTCTTC
CASLLTPNPGSSYNEQFF
>few|TRBJ1-2|TRBD1|TRBV6-2/TRBV6-3
TGTGCCAGCAGTCGCCGTGGACAGGGGGTTGATGGCTACACCTTC
CASSRRGQGVDGYTF
>many|TRBJ2-3|NA|TRBV10-3
TGTGCCATCAGTGGCGAAGATACGCAGTATTTT
CAISGEDTQYF
>NA|TRBJ2-6|TRBD1|TRBV4-2
TGTGCCAGCAGCCAGTTCCGGGACAGGACCTCTGGGGCCAACGTCCTGACTTTC
CASSQFRDRTSGANVLTF
>once|TRBJ2-7|TRBD1|TRBV2
TGTGCCAGCAGTGATTTTGGACAGGGTATGAACGAGCAGTACTTC
CASSDFGQGMNEQYF
>once|TRBJ1-2|TRBD1|TRBV11-2
TGTGCCAGCAGCGGATGGACAGGGAGTCATGGCTACACCTTC
CASSGWTGSHGYTF
>NA|TRBJ1-1|NA|TRBV5-1
TGCGCCAGCAGCTCAACAGCTACGAACACTGAAGCTTTCTTT
CASSSTATNTEAFF
>many|TRBJ2-4|TRBD2|TRBV12-3/TRBV12-4
TGTGCCAGCAGATTTACTAGCGGGGGAGGGGTAAACATTCAGTACTTC
CASRFTSGGGVNIQYF
>many|TRBJ1-5|NA|TRBV6-5
TGTGCCAGCAGCTCGAGGGGGAATCAGCCCCAGCATTTT
CASSSRGNQPQHF
>NA|TRBJ2-2|NA|TRBV20-1
TGCAGTGCTAGAGAGAATGGGCCCGGGGAGCTGTTTTTT
CSARENGPGELFF
>NA|TRBJ1-1|NA|TRBV5-1
TGCGCCAGCAGATCGGGGCCGTCCGACACTGAAGCTTTCTTT
CASRSGPSDTEAFF
>few|TRBJ1-2|TRBD1|TRBV6-1
TGTGCCAGCAGTGAACCAGGGGGGACCGCTGGCTACACCTTC
CASSEPGGTAGYTF
>NA|TRBJ2-5|NA|TRBV7-2
TGTGCCAGCAGCTTAGCGCCTCGGGGGACCCAGTACTTC
CASSLAPRGTQYF
>few|TRBJ2-7|NA|TRBV7-8
TGTGCCAGCAGCCCCCGAAGGAGCAGGGGAGGCTACGAGCAGTACTTC
CASSPRRSRGGYEQYF
>NA|TRBJ2-7|TRBD1|TRBV12-3/TRBV12-4
TGTGCCAGCACCAAACGGGGACAGGCCCCCTACGAGCAGTACTTC
CASTKRGQAPYEQYF
>few|TRBJ1-2|TRBD1|TRBV14
TGTGCCAGCAGCCAATACCGGGACAGTTTCTATGGCTACACCTTC
CASSQYRDSFYGYTF
>NA|TRBJ1-5|NA|TRBV11-2
TGTGCCAGCAGCCAGACGACACGGGCGGGTCAGCCCCAGCATTTT
CASSQTTRAGQPQHF
>few|TRBJ2-2|NA|TRBV5-1
TGCGCCAGCAGCTTGCAACCAGGGGCGAACACCGGGGAGCTGTTTTTT
CASSLQPGANTGELFF
>few|TRBJ2-3|TRBD2|TRBV11-2
TGTGCCAGCAGCCGGGGGAGGGACACAGATACGCAGTATTTT
CASSRGRDTDTQYF
>many|TRBJ2-2|NA|TRBV7-7
TGTGCTAGCAGCCCCACTCTGAACACCGGGGAGCTGTTTTTT
CASSPTLNTGELFF
>NA|TRBJ1-6|TRBD1|TRBV6-1
TGTGCCAGCAGCTCCGGGACAGTAGATAATTCACCCCTCCACTTT
CASSSGTVDNSPLHF
>many|TRBJ1-5|NA|TRBV12-3/TRBV12-4
TGTGCCAGCAGTTCCACAGGGCCCCAGCCCCAGCATTTT
CASSSTGPQPQHF
>NA|TRBJ2-7|TRBD2|TRBV5-1
TGCGCCAGCAGGCTAGCGGGGGCCACCTTCTCCTACGAGCAGTACTTC
CASRLAGATFSYEQYF
>NA|TRBJ2-5|TRBD2|TRBV5-6
TGTGCCAGCAGCTTGGCCTCGCTAGCGGGGGCCTACAGCGAGACCCAGTACTTC
CASSLASLAGAYSETQYF
>few|TRBJ1-4|TRBD1|TRBV20-1
TGCAGTGCTAGAGTGACAGGGGTAAATGAAAAACTGTTTTTT
CSARVTGVNEKLFF
>NA|TRBJ2-2|TRBD1|TRBV24-1
TGTGCCACCAGTGAACCGGGACAGGGGGTTCACGGGGAGCTGTTTTTT
CATSEPGQGVHGELFF
>NA|TRBJ2-7|TRBD1|TRBV5-1
TGCGCCAGCAGCTTGGCGGGACAGATGATCCACGAGCAGTACTTC
CASSLAGQMIHEQYF
>NA|TRBJ1-5|NA|TRBV6-1
TGTGCCAGCAGTGCGGGGGGGGGTAGAGGTCAGCCCCAGCATTTT
CASSAGGGRGQPQHF
>NA|TRBJ1-6|TRBD1|TRBV5-1
TGCGCCAGCAGCTTAACCGGACAGGAGAATTCACCCCTCCACTTT
CASSLTGQENSPLHF
>NA|TRBJ2-4|TRBD1|TRBV29-1
TGCAGCGTGGTCCGGGACAGGGGAAACATTCAGTACTTC
CSVVRDRGNIQYF